The following is a TCR beta chain sequence with its context. Its target antigen remains unknown. Per-base quality was not reported, and no clone a single base away is much larger than it. Reads for this sample came from an Illumina NovaSeq 6000. Using 5'RACE with constant-segment primers, TCRalpha and TCRbeta cDNA libraries were constructed, with sample barcodes and unique molecular identifiers added in the process. RNA was extracted from every sample with Trizol reagent. Library amplification was performed in two PCR steps, and a second sample barcode and Illumina TruSeq adapters were introduced in the second step. The libraries were sequenced on an Illumina NovaSeq using 2 x 150 bp paired-end reads. The original methods were these. Reads were demultiplexed and collapsed into UMI-guided consensus sequences with migec v1.2.7. Using mixcr v2.1.11, the UMI consensuses were aligned to TRA and TRB V and J templates and assembled into clonotypes. Expanded or contracted clonotypes were those called significant by both edgeR and NoisET, with noise models trained on biological replicates. For edgeR calls, a false discovery rate-adjusted p below 0.01 and a log2 fold-change threshold of 1 were applied. As an exploratory analysis of dynamics, max-normalized trajectories of the 1000 most abundant clonotypes were examined by PCA with hierarchical clustering. Each responding clone was given a CD4 or CD8 phenotype based on the CD4+ and CD8+ repertoires, which had been sequenced separately. The public sequencing data were trimmed at Q25 with fastp and processed into clonotypes with MiXCR by TCRdb, which kept only in-frame beta chains. Entries are consolidated by CDR3 protein sequence, retaining the most common genes and DNA. TCRdb's processing, not the authors', yielded these V and J calls. The table for this sample lists tens of thousands of distinct CDR3 sequences; approximately 15% of them were counted only once. The ten largest make up about a third of the sample.

The germline V gene supplies CDR1 SGHAT and CDR2 FQNNGV. Measured from the cysteine to the phenylalanine, the CDR3 is 16 residues long. Kept here is only the CDR3 DNA, which spans 48 bases and is read in frame from base 1. V and J are trimmed by 5 bases and 0 bases, and the gene matches miss 6 bases of the junction. The sample comes from a study of T-cell memory formation after mild COVID-19 (dated by TCRdb to 2020 to 2023). The study in broad terms: TCR sequence clusters from the two donors were found to be largely donor specific. T-cell clones expanding and contracting after mild COVID-19 in two donors were tracked by longitudinal TCRalpha and TCRbeta repertoire sequencing. The cohort was made up of two young adult volunteers, one female and one male, who were previously healthy.

Ficoll-Paque density gradient centrifugation was used to isolate PBMCs. General findings and caveats noted by the study authors: Only a couple of mild cases were covered by the study, and larger cohorts that include severe cases with pre-infection samples were considered necessary. Some responding clones were found in pre-infection memory, which suggests that pre-existing cross-reactive memory T cells took part in the SARS-CoV-2 response. Clones that contracted from day 15 to 85 showed balanced CD4/CD8 phenotypes, whereas a second wave of clones that expanded from day 15 to 37 leaned towards CD4+. Contracting CD4+ clones appeared mostly in the CM and EM memory subsets, whereas CD8+ clones were enriched in EMRA. Whether the second-wave clones peaking on day 37 were SARS-CoV-2 specific was not confirmed.

The sample consisted of PBMCs or a T cell subset sorted from them (not recorded which). The receptor was derived from an adult woman who had mild COVID-19 (a few samples of this study predate the infection). The sample titles of this study are shuffled in the database, so cell type and time point are left out; the donor was told from shared clones. The V and J genes are TRBV11-2 and TRBJ1-1, and TRBD1 matches 10 of the central bases. The CDR3 here reads CASSPRDRGMNTEAFF. In nucleotide form, the sequence is TGTGCCAGCAGCCCTAGGGACAGGGGTATGAACACTGAAGCTTTCTTT. Extended through the reference TRBV11-2 and TRBJ1-1 proteins, this CDR3 yields the full variable domain: EAGVAQSPRYKIIEKRQSVAFWCNPISGHATLYWYQQILGQGPKLLIQFQNNGVVDDSQLPKDRFSAERLKGVDSTLKIQPAKLEDSAVYLCASSPRDRGMNTEAFFGQGTRLTVV.